These 29 T cell receptor beta chains share one sample of origin, sequenced in a study of T cell repertoires in cytomegalovirus infection. In TCRdb, the reads were re-called with MiXCR into one record per CDR3 protein. In the table there are some 700,000 distinct CDR3 sequences, 35% to 45% of which are singletons. Sequencing was performed on PBMCs. Every receptor here comes from a human donor in good health (CMV status not recorded). Some clones in this sample may be carry-over from other donors' samples.

This clonotype appeared a few times. Here the CDR3 reads CASSFGTTEAFF. The DNA of the CDR3 is TGTGCCAGCAGTTTCGGCACGACTGAAGCTTTCTTT. The J gene is TRBJ1-1, the V gene TRBV12-3 or TRBV12-4; D ambiguous. This CDR3 is built from 12 residues. V gave up 3 bases and J gave up 5 bases, with 7 bases separating them.

In this sample, this clonotype turned up once. The chain carries TRBV2 and TRBJ1-4; maybe TRBD1 (6 bases). Trimming shortened V by 7 bases and J by 7 bases, and 13 bases separated the two germline ends. The CDR3 is 13 residues long. Looked up from germline, CDR1 is SNHLY and CDR2 is FYNNEI. The CDR3 protein is CASTYGGAEKLFF. The DNA of the CDR3 is TGTGCCAGCACCTACGGGGGGGCTGAAAAACTGTTTTTT.

This CDR3 reads CASSLRQAWEREQYF. CDR3 nucleotide sequence: TGTGCCAGCAGCTTGAGACAGGCCTGGGAAAGGGAGCAGTACTTC. This chain uses TRBV5-5 with TRBJ2-7; TRBD1 is a possible D gene (6 bases). Trimming removed 1 base at V and 7 bases at J, with 18 bases between. Germline CDR1 reads SGHKS; CDR2 reads YYEKEE (reference sequence). This CDR3 has 15 amino acids.

This clonotype was counted only a few times. The J gene is TRBJ2-5, the V gene TRBV7-2; D remains ambiguous. This CDR3 region has 14 residues. The V end was cut by 5 bases, the J end by 5 bases, with 15 bases between. Germline CDR1 SGHTA, CDR2 FQGNSA. For the CDR3, the DNA is TGTGCCAGCAGCCCCCCCCATCGAGGCGAGACCCAGTACTTC. The encoded protein is CASSPPHRGETQYF.

V gene TRBV13 combines with J gene TRBJ2-1; the match to TRBD2 covers 13 bases. There are 16 residues in the CDR3. J lost 4 bases, V lost 5 bases, and 5 bases had no gene match. Germline assignment: CDR1 PRHDT and CDR2 FYEKMQ (reference sequence). The CDR3 protein is CASSREGLAGYNEQFF. The CDR3 coding sequence is TGTGCCAGCAGCAGGGAGGGACTAGCGGGGTACAATGAGCAGTTCTTC.

The chain combines TRBV6-6 with TRBJ1-5, with 7 bases aligning to TRBD1. Per the germline V gene, CDR1 is MNHNY and CDR2 is SVGAGI (reference sequence). J was trimmed by 7 bases and V by 7 bases; bases with no gene match: 7. The CDR3 consists of 13 residues. In DNA, the CDR3 is TGTGCCAGCACCGGCGACAGGGCGCAGCCCCAGCATTTT. As protein: CASTGDRAQPQHF.

CDR3 coding DNA: TGTGCCAGCAGTCACCGGGACAGGGCTTCCGGGGAGCTGTTTTTT. It translates to CASSHRDRASGELFF. The rearrangement links TRBV28 to TRBJ2-2; 9 nucleotides line up with TRBD1. Germline CDR1 is MDHEN and CDR2 is SYDVKM. There are 15 residues in the CDR3. V lost 5 bases to trimming and J lost 6 bases; unmatched junction nucleotides: 7.

The gene calls are TRBV12-3 or TRBV12-4 and TRBJ2-2; D gene ambiguous. This CDR3 has 16 residues. Trimming cost V 10 bases and J 0 bases, with 18 bases left between them. The chain's CDR3 is CATKLSLAANTGELFF. In DNA form, the CDR3 reads TGTGCCACCAAACTCTCGTTGGCAGCGAACACCGGGGAGCTGTTTTTT.

This chain links TRBV27 with TRBJ2-7, with TRBD1 matching 10 bases. Germline V lookup: CDR1 MNHEY, CDR2 SMNVEV (reference sequence). The junction had 30 bases not matched to a gene; V was cut back by 5 bases and J by 2 bases. There are 23 residues in the CDR3. CDR3 nucleotides: TGTGCCAGCAGTGTCCGACAGGGGGCCTCCAGCGGGAGTCGCATCCACGGACCCTACGAGCAGTACTTC. This translates into CASSVRQGASSGSRIHGPYEQYF.

This chain joins TRBV28 and TRBJ1-4; D unclear. The CDR3 extends over 15 amino acids. V gave up 6 bases and J gave up 7 bases, with 18 bases separating them. Germline V gene data show CDR1 as MDHEN and CDR2 as SYDVKM. In DNA, the CDR3 is TGTGCCAGCAGCCGCATAAACTGGGGTATTGAAAAACTGTTTTTT. It codes for CASSRINWGIEKLFF. The full variable domain, with the rest looked up from reference TRBV28 and TRBJ1-4, is DVKVTQSSRYLVKRTGEKVFLECVQDMDHENMFWYRQDPGLGLRLIYFSYDVKMKEKGDIPEGYSVSREKKERFSLILESASTNQTSMYLCASSRINWGIEKLFFGSGTQLSVL.

The V call is TRBV6-2 or TRBV6-3, the J call TRBJ2-5; possible D gene TRBD1, 6 bases. The CDR3 consists of 18 residues. V was clipped by 2 bases and J by 3 bases, with 22 bases between them. Germline V gives CDR1 MNHEY, CDR2 SVGEGT. The DNA for the CDR3 is TGTGCCAGCAGTTACCCTTTCACGACAGGCAAATTAGAAGAGACCCAGTACTTC. Amino acid sequence: CASSYPFTTGKLEETQYF.

The chain combines TRBV7-2 with TRBJ2-7; 7 nucleotides align to TRBD2. V lost 4 bases to trimming and J lost 6 bases; unmatched junction nucleotides: 12. The germline gives CDR1 SGHTA, CDR2 FQGNSA. The CDR3 length is 15 residues. The CDR3 protein is CASSWAGTIGSEQYF. CDR3 sequence (DNA): TGTGCCAGCAGCTGGGCCGGGACTATCGGGAGCGAGCAGTACTTC.

This clonotype was detected only once. Compared with germline, one end of the junction differs, possibly owing to a read error. The gene calls are TRBV7-6 and TRBJ2-1, with D possibly TRBD1 on 6 matching bases. The germline V gene encodes CDR1 SGHVS and CDR2 FNYEAQ. The CDR3 is made up of 14 amino acids. For the CDR3, the DNA is TGTGCCAGCAGTACCGATGGGACATACACTGAGCATTTCTTC. Its protein is CASSTDGTYTEHFF.

The sample holds many counts of this clonotype. The CDR3 protein is CASSPTQELNTEAFF. CDR3 DNA sequence: TGTGCCAGCAGTCCAACGCAGGAACTCAACACTGAAGCTTTCTTT. The chain joins TRBV28 to TRBJ1-1; D uncertain. The CDR3 consists of 15 residues. CDR1 and CDR2 (germline): MDHEN, SYDVKM. The V end lost 5 bases, the J end lost 2 bases, and 15 bases lay between the germline ends.

CDR3 DNA: TGTGCCAGCAGTTTAATCGGGAGGGGTGACATTCAGTACTTC. As protein: CASSLIGRGDIQYF. This chain uses TRBV12-3 or TRBV12-4 with TRBJ2-4; 8 bases match TRBD2. This CDR3 has 14 residues. After removal of 2 bases from V and 8 bases from J, the junction contained 5 bases not matched to a gene.

This clonotype was counted only a few times. The chain uses TRBV5-4 and TRBJ1-6; tentative D call: TRBD1 (6 bases). Germline CDR1 is SGHNT and CDR2 is YYREEE (reference sequence). The CDR3 sequence is 14 residues long. The V gene lost 5 bases and the J gene lost 5 bases, with 11 bases spanning the gap. Here the CDR3 reads CASRPQGNNSPLHF. CDR3 nucleotides: TGTGCCAGCAGACCGCAGGGGAATAATTCACCCCTCCACTTT.

J is TRBJ2-3 and V is TRBV9, with 9 bases lining up with TRBD2. The germline V gene has CDR1 SGDLS and CDR2 YYNGEE. V dropped 0 bases and J dropped 6; count of bases not matched to a gene: 11. This CDR3 has 17 amino acids. CDR3 DNA: TGTGCCAGCAGCGTAGGATTCGGCGGGGGGGCGTACGATACGCAGTATTTT. Residues: CASSVGFGGGAYDTQYF.

The chain has TRBV6-5 and TRBJ1-1; TRBD1 might be the D (6 bases). The CDR3 contains 17 residues. Germline lookup yields CDR1 MNHEY and CDR2 SVGAGI. V was shortened by 6 bases and J by 6 bases, with 26 bases between the two germline ends. CDR3 protein: CASRQNARTEQRPEAFF. The CDR3 bases are TGTGCCAGCAGACAAAATGCCCGGACAGAACAGAGGCCTGAAGCTTTCTTT.

The sample holds a few counts of this clonotype. This sequence joins TRBV11-2 and TRBJ2-7; 9 nucleotides align to TRBD2. The junction had 7 bases not matched to a gene; V was cut back by 1 base and J by 6 bases. The length of the CDR3 is 15 residues. CDR1 is SGHAT, CDR2 FQNNGV, per germline. CDR3 sequence reads: CASSLVAGGLSEQYF. CDR3 DNA sequence: TGTGCCAGCAGCTTAGTGGCGGGAGGGTTGTCCGAGCAGTACTTC.

The CDR3 loop is CASSWGTGSRNEQYF. For the CDR3, the DNA is TGTGCCAGCAGCTGGGGGACAGGGAGTCGGAACGAGCAGTACTTC. The V gene is TRBV27, the J gene TRBJ2-7; 9 bases match TRBD1. Trimming cost V 6 bases and J 5 bases; bases outside gene matches: 11. The germline gives CDR1 MNHEY, CDR2 SMNVEV (reference sequence). CDR3 length equals 15 residues.

This clonotype was observed a handful of times. The chain links TRBV10-3 to TRBJ1-2; tentatively, D is TRBD1 (5 bases). Trimming removed 4 bases at V and 7 bases at J, with 13 bases between. CDR3 length: 13 residues. In germline, CDR1 is ENHRY, CDR2 SYGVKD. CDR3 DNA: TGTGCCATCAGTGTAAGGGGAAGTCGTGGCTACACCTTC. Residues: CAISVRGSRGYTF.

The genes are TRBV6-5 and TRBJ2-1; 10 bases align to TRBD2. Germline V gene data show CDR1 as MNHEY and CDR2 as SVGAGI. With 7 bases clipped from V and 4 bases from J, the junction kept 13 bases outside the gene matches. The CDR3 runs to 17 residues. Written as DNA, the CDR3 is TGTGCCAGCAAGGGTAGCGGGGGGCCTAACCGTTACAATGAGCAGTTCTTC. It encodes CASKGSGGPNRYNEQFF.

This chain uses TRBV27 with TRBJ1-5, with D perhaps TRBD1 (5 bases). The V gene lost 4 bases and the J gene lost 9 bases, with 16 bases spanning the gap. Germline V gene data show CDR1 as MNHEY and CDR2 as SMNVEV (reference sequence). The CDR3 runs 14 residues. The CDR3 reads CASSSGQTTRPQHF. The DNA of the CDR3 is TGTGCCAGCAGTTCGGGGCAAACCACCCGGCCCCAGCATTTT.

This clonotype was counted a single time. The J gene is TRBJ1-4, the V gene TRBV12-3 or TRBV12-4; 10 bases are shared with TRBD1. V gave up 6 bases and J gave up 7 bases; unmatched junction bases: 2. This CDR3 is 13 amino acids long. The chain's CDR3 is CASRRDRGEKLFF. The CDR3, as DNA: TGTGCCAGCAGACGGGACAGGGGTGAAAAACTGTTTTTT.

The chain employs TRBV7-9 and TRBJ1-5; D not certain. The CDR3 has 14 amino acids. Germline assignment: CDR1 SEHNR and CDR2 FQNEAQ (reference sequence). V shed 4 bases and J shed 3 bases, with 10 bases lying between them. The CDR3, as DNA: TGTGCCAGCAGCTCCGTCGGACCCAATCAGCCCCAGCATTTT. This sequence encodes CASSSVGPNQPQHF.

This chain connects TRBV27 to TRBJ2-4; D could derive from TRBD1 or TRBD2 (5 bases each). V lost 2 bases to trimming and J lost 1 base, with 12 bases between them. Germline V gene sequence: CDR1 MNHEY, CDR2 SMNVEV (reference sequence). The CDR3 has 16 amino acids. In DNA form, the CDR3 reads TGTGCCAGCAGTTTACGCGCTCGGGACGCCAAAAACATTCAGTACTTC. Residues: CASSLRARDAKNIQYF.

The gene calls are TRBV19 and TRBJ2-1, with 10 bases matching TRBD2. The germline CDR1 and CDR2 sequences are LNHDA and SQIVND (reference sequence). J lost 15 bases, V lost 4 bases, and 6 bases had no gene match. There are 12 residues in the CDR3. The CDR3 nucleotides are TGTGCCAGTAGTACCCTAGCGGGAGACTTGTTCTTC. Its protein is CASSTLAGDLFF.

The J gene is TRBJ1-5, the V gene TRBV12-3 or TRBV12-4, with TRBD1 as a possible D gene (5 bases). The CDR3 sequence is 16 residues long. Trimming shortened V by 5 bases and J by 4 bases, and 18 bases separated the two germline ends. As DNA, the CDR3 is TGTGCCAGCAGTCCTCAGACCCCCGGGGGTAATCAGCCCCAGCATTTT. As protein: CASSPQTPGGNQPQHF.

This clonotype was recorded at least ten times. This rearrangement joins TRBV7-8 to TRBJ1-2; 7 bases line up with TRBD1. The CDR3 runs to 13 residues. With V trimmed by 5 bases and J by 7 bases, 7 bases remained unmatched. Germline V gives CDR1 SGHVS, CDR2 FQNEAQ. The CDR3 protein is CASSPDRAFGYTF. The CDR3 region has the DNA TGTGCCAGCAGCCCTGACAGGGCGTTTGGCTACACCTTC.